The sequence of this T cell receptor (beta chain) was determined in a study of blood T cell repertoires in COVID-19. The table came from immunoSEQ multiplex PCR; TCRdb's copy has only in-frame clones and leaves some out. Among 120,000 to 150,000 clones listed, roughly 85% were seen once. Germline-derived CDR1 and CDR2 are KGHSH and LQKENI. The CDR3 has 15 residues. The J segment lost 3 bases and the V segment lost 6 bases, leaving 7 bases of the junction unmatched. The rearrangement uses TRBV18 and TRBJ1-1, with 10 bases fitting TRBD1. The TCR was taken from a man in his fifties or sixties with acute or convalescent COVID-19. The sequenced material came from peripheral blood. The CDR3: CASSRDRGMYTEAFF. The DNA of the CDR3 is TGTGCCAGCTCGAGGGACAGGGGAATGTACACTGAAGCTTTCTTT.